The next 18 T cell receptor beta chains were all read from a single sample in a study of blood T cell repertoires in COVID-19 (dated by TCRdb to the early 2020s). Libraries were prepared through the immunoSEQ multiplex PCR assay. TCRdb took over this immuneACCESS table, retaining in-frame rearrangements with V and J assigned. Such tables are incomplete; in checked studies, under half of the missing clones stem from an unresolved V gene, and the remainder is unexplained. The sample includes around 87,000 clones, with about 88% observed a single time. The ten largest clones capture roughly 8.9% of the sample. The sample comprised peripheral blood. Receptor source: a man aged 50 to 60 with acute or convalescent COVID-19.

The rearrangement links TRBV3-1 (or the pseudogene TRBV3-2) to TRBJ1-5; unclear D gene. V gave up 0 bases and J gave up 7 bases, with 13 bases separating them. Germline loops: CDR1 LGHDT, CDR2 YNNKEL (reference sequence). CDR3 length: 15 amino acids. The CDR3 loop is CASSQDSRSAQPQHF. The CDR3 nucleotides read TGTGCCAGCAGCCAAGATTCTCGGAGCGCCCAGCCCCAGCATTTT.

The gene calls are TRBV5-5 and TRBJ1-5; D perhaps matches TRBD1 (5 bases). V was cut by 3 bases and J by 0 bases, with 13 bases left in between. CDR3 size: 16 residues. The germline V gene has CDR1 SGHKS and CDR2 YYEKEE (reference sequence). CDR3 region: CASSSHRRDSNQPQHF. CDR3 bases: TGTGCCAGCAGCTCGCACAGGAGAGATAGCAATCAGCCCCAGCATTTT.

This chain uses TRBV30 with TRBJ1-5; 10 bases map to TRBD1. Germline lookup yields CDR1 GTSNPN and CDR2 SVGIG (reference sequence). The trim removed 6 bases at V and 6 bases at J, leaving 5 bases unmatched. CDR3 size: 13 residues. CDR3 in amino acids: CACSGTGAQPQHF. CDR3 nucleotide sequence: TGTGCCTGTTCAGGGACAGGGGCTCAGCCCCAGCATTTT.

DNA for the CDR3: TGTGCCAGCAGCTTGGGGGACAGACCCACTAATGAAAAACTGTTTTTT. Translated, it gives CASSLGDRPTNEKLFF. The V gene is TRBV5-8, the J gene TRBJ1-4, with 7 bases that match TRBD1. CDR1 and CDR2 (germline): SGHTS, YDEGEE. This CDR3 spans 16 amino acids. Losses at the gene ends were 0 bases for V and 2 bases for J; bases not matched to a gene: 4.

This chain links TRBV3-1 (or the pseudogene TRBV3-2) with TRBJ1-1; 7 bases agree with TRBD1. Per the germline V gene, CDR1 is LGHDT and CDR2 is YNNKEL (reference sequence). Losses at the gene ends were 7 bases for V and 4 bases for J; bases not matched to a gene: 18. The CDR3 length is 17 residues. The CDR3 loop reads CASTYRPGQYSATEAFF. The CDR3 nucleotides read TGTGCCAGCACCTATCGACCGGGACAGTACTCCGCCACTGAAGCTTTCTTT.

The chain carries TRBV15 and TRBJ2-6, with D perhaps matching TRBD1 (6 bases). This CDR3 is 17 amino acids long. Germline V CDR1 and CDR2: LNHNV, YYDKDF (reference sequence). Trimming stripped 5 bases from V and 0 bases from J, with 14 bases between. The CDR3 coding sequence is TGTGCCACCAGCCGTCCCGACAGGAGCTCTGGGGCCAACGTCCTGACTTTC. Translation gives CATSRPDRSSGANVLTF.

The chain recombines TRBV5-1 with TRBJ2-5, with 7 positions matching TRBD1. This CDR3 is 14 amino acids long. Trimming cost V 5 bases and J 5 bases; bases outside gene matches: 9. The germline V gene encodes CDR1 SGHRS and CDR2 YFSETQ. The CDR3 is CASSTGALGETQYF. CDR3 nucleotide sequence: TGCGCCAGCAGTACAGGGGCGTTAGGGGAGACCCAGTACTTC.

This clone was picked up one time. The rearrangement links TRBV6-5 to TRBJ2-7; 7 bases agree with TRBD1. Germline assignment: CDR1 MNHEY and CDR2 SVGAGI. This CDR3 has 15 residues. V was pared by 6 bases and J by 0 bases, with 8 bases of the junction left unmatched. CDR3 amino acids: CASSRDSQGSYEQYV. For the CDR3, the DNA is TGTGCCAGCAGCAGGGACAGCCAAGGCTCCTACGAGCAGTACGTC.

CDR3 nucleotide sequence: TGTGCCAGCAGCCTCAGAGGCAGGGACTACACCTTC. Amino acid sequence: CASSLRGRDYTF. The chain couples TRBV3-1 (or the pseudogene TRBV3-2) to TRBJ1-2, with D perhaps TRBD1 (5 bases). V gave up 4 bases and J gave up 10 bases, with 13 bases separating them. The CDR3 is made up of 12 amino acids. CDR1 is LGHDT and CDR2 is YNNKEL in the germline V gene (reference sequence).

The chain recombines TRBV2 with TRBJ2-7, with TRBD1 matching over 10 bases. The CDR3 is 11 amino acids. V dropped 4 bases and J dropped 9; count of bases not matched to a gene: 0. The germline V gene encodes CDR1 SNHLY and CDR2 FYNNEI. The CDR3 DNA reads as TGTGCCAGCAGTGGGACAGGGGGGCAGTACGTC. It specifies CASSGTGGQYV.

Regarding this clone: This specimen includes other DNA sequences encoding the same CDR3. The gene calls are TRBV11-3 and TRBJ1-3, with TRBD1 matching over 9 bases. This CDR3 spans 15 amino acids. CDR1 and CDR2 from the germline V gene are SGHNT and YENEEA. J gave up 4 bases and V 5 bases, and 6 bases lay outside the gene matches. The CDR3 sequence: CASSPGQGPGNTIYF. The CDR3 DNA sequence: TGTGCCAGCAGCCCGGGACAGGGACCCGGAAACACCATATATTTT.

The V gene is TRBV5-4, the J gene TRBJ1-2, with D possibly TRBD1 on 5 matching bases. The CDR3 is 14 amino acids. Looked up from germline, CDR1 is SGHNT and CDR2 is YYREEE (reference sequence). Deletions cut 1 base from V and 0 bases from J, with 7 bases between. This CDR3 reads CASSLWGSNYGYTF. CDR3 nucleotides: TGTGCCAGCAGCTTGTGGGGCTCTAACTATGGCTACACCTTC.

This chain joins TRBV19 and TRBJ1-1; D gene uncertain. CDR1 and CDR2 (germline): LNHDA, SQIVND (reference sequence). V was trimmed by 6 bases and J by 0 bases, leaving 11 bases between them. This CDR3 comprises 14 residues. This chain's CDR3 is CASSRSGVNTEAFF. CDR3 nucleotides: TGTGCCAGTAGCAGGTCCGGGGTGAACACTGAAGCTTTCTTT.

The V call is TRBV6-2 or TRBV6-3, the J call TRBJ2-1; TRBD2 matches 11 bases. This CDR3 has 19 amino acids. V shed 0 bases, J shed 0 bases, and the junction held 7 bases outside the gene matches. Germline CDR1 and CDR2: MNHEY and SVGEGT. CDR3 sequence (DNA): TGTGCCAGCAGTTACTCTTCTAGCGGGGGGTCGAGCTCCTACAATGAGCAGTTCTTC. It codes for CASSYSSSGGSSSYNEQFF.

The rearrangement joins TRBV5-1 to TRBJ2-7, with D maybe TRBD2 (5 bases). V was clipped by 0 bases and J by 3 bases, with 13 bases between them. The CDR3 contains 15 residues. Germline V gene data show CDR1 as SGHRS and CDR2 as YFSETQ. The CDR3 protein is CASSLGPGLSYEQYF. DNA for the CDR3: TGCGCCAGCAGCTTGGGGCCGGGGTTGAGCTACGAGCAGTACTTC.

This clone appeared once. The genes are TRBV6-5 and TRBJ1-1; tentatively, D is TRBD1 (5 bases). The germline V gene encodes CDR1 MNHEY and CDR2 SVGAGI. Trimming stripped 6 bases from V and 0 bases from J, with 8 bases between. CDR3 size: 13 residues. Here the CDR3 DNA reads TGTGCCAGCAGCCAACAGGTGAACACTGAAGCTTTCTTT. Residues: CASSQQVNTEAFF.

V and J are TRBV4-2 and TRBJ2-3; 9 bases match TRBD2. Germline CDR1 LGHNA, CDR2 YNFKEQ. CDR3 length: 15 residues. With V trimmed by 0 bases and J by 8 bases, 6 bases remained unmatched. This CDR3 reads CASSQDRTSGLTQYF. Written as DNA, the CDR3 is TGTGCCAGCAGCCAAGATCGAACTAGCGGGCTTACGCAGTATTTT.

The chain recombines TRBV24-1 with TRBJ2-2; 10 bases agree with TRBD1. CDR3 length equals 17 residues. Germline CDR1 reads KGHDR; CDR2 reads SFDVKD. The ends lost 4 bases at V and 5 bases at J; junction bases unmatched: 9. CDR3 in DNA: TGTGCCACCAGTGAGTTAGCGGGACAGGGGATAACCGGGGAGCTGTTTTTT. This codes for CATSELAGQGITGELFF.